Following are 14 T cell receptor beta chains from one sample sequenced in a study of T cell changes during pregnancy in multiple sclerosis. Assay used: immunoSEQ multiplex PCR; TCRdb lists only in-frame clones, some missing. The sample records around 99,000 clones, 85% to 95% being singletons. The sequences come from peripheral blood, collected in the third trimester of pregnancy. The receptors originated from a female donor in good health, enrolled as a control in a pregnancy study.

V usage is TRBV5-1 and J usage is TRBJ2-7, with 8 bases matching TRBD1. V lost 4 bases to trimming and J lost 2 bases; unmatched junction nucleotides: 5. The CDR3 spans 14 residues. Germline CDR1 SGHRS, CDR2 YFSETQ. This CDR3 reads CASSPSTGAYEQYF. Written as DNA, the CDR3 is TGCGCCAGCAGCCCGTCGACAGGGGCCTACGAGCAGTACTTC.

The chain combines TRBV27 with TRBJ1-5; D might be TRBD1 (5 bases). The V gene's germline CDR1 is MNHEY and CDR2 SMNVEV (reference sequence). The CDR3 is made up of 13 amino acids. Trimming removed 3 bases from V and 5 bases from J, with 8 bases in between. Here the CDR3 reads CASSFQGYQPQHF. The CDR3 DNA follows: TGTGCCAGCAGTTTTCAGGGTTATCAGCCCCAGCATTTT.

The rearrangement joins TRBV7-2 to TRBJ1-2, with D possibly being TRBD1 (5 bases). This CDR3 spans 14 amino acids. Germline CDR1 and CDR2: SGHTA and FQGNSA. The V gene lost 5 bases and the J gene lost 5 bases, with 15 bases spanning the gap. The CDR3 DNA is TGTGCCAGCAGCCGCGCGACAGAGGCTTATGGCTACACCTTC. Translated: CASSRATEAYGYTF.

The chain is built from TRBV6-6 and TRBJ2-3; the match to TRBD2 covers 7 bases. Trimming cost V 5 bases and J 1 base; bases outside gene matches: 6. Looked up from germline, CDR1 is MNHNY and CDR2 is SVGAGI (reference sequence). This CDR3 is built from 15 residues. CDR3 loop: CASSDLGGGTDTQYF. The CDR3 DNA is TGTGCCAGCAGTGATCTGGGGGGGGGCACAGATACGCAGTATTTT.

The chain joins TRBV9 to TRBJ1-1, with TRBD1 matching over 7 bases. CDR1 SGDLS and CDR2 YYNGEE come from the germline V gene. The CDR3 sequence is 12 residues long. V lost 4 bases and J lost 8; bases outside the gene matches: 5. The CDR3 DNA follows: TGTGCCAGCAGCCCACAGGGGCACGAAGCTTTCTTT. Amino acid sequence: CASSPQGHEAFF.

This clone has a single count. V usage is TRBV5-1 and J usage is TRBJ1-3; 7 positions agree with TRBD1. Germline V gene lookup returns CDR1 SGHRS and CDR2 YFSETQ. The junction had 10 bases not matched to a gene; V was cut back by 7 bases and J by 0 bases. CDR3 length: 16 amino acids. CDR3 coding DNA: TGCGCCAGCTCCCTGACAGGGTCCCACTCTGGAAACACCATATATTTT. It is translated as CASSLTGSHSGNTIYF.

The rearrangement uses TRBV7-8 and TRBJ2-1; possibly TRBD2 for D (5 bases). Looked up from germline, CDR1 is SGHVS and CDR2 is FQNEAQ. The CDR3 consists of 13 residues. Between the trimmed V and J ends, which lost 1 base and 7 bases, there was a span of 8 bases. The DNA for the CDR3 is TGTGCCAGCAGCTTAGTGCCGGGGAATGAGCAGTTCTTC. This sequence encodes CASSLVPGNEQFF.

The chain recombines TRBV13 with TRBJ2-2; the match to TRBD1 covers 7 bases. The CDR3 runs to 15 residues. Germline-derived CDR1 and CDR2 are PRHDT and FYEKMQ (reference sequence). After removal of 4 bases from V and 4 bases from J, the junction contained 6 bases not matched to a gene. The CDR3 reads CASSYDRAGTGELFF. The CDR3 coding sequence is TGTGCCAGCAGCTATGACAGGGCGGGCACCGGGGAGCTGTTTTTT.

This clone showed up just a few times. The CDR3 sequence is CASSPPMPPGGEQFF. The CDR3 DNA follows: TGTGCCAGCTCACCACCGATGCCCCCCGGTGGTGAGCAGTTCTTC. The gene calls are TRBV18 and TRBJ2-1, with D unclear. Germline assignment: CDR1 KGHSH and CDR2 LQKENI. The V gene lost 0 bases and the J gene lost 9 bases, with 15 bases spanning the gap. This CDR3 contains 15 residues.

The V and J genes are TRBV5-4 and TRBJ1-5; no firm D call. Trimming removed 2 bases at V and 4 bases at J, with 7 bases between. Germline CDR1 reads SGHNT; CDR2 reads YYREEE (reference sequence). This CDR3 has 13 residues. The CDR3 loop reads CASSFEGNQPQHF. The CDR3 nucleotides read TGTGCCAGCAGCTTTGAGGGAAATCAGCCCCAGCATTTT.

V gene TRBV5-1 combines with J gene TRBJ1-1; D is unresolved. The CDR3 spans 15 residues. Trimming took off 3 bases at V and 0 bases at J, with 12 bases between the two ends. Germline CDR1 is SGHRS and CDR2 is YFSETQ. In DNA form, the CDR3 reads TGCGCCAGCAGCTCATGGGCGTCCATGAACACTGAAGCTTTCTTT. Translation: CASSSWASMNTEAFF.

This chain links TRBV11-1 with TRBJ2-5; TRBD2 aligns across 10 bases. V was pared by 3 bases and J by 5 bases, with 15 bases of the junction left unmatched. Germline V gives CDR1 SGHAT, CDR2 FQDESV (reference sequence). The CDR3 extends over 18 amino acids. The CDR3 bases are TGTGCCAGCAGCTTGGGAGCCCAGCGGGGGGGCCTTGGGGAGACCCAGTACTTC. This gives the protein CASSLGAQRGGLGETQYF. Looking up the rest from reference TRBV11-1 and TRBJ2-5 gives the full variable domain: EAEVAQSPRYKITEKSQAVAFWCDPISGHATLYWYRQILGQGPELLVQFQDESVVDDSQLPKDRFSAERLKGVDSTLKIQPAELGDSAMYLCASSLGAQRGGLGETQYFGPGTRLLVL.

The chain links TRBV7-3 to TRBJ1-1, with 8 bases identical to TRBD1. Germline loops: CDR1 SGHTA, CDR2 FQGTGA. V lost 5 bases, J lost 0 bases, and 2 bases stayed unmatched. CDR3 length equals 14 residues. CDR3 protein: CASSPGGVNTEAFF. In nucleotides, the CDR3 is TGTGCCAGCAGCCCAGGGGGCGTGAACACTGAAGCTTTCTTT.

The CDR3 protein is CASSFRTPTRGANVLTF. CDR3 in DNA: TGTGCCAGCAGCTTCAGGACTCCCACGAGGGGGGCCAACGTCCTGACTTTC. The chain is built from TRBV5-4 and TRBJ2-6; D is possibly TRBD2 (5 bases). CDR3 size: 17 residues. The V end lost 2 bases, the J end lost 4 bases, and 16 bases lay between the germline ends. Germline-derived CDR1 and CDR2 are SGHNT and YYREEE (reference sequence).